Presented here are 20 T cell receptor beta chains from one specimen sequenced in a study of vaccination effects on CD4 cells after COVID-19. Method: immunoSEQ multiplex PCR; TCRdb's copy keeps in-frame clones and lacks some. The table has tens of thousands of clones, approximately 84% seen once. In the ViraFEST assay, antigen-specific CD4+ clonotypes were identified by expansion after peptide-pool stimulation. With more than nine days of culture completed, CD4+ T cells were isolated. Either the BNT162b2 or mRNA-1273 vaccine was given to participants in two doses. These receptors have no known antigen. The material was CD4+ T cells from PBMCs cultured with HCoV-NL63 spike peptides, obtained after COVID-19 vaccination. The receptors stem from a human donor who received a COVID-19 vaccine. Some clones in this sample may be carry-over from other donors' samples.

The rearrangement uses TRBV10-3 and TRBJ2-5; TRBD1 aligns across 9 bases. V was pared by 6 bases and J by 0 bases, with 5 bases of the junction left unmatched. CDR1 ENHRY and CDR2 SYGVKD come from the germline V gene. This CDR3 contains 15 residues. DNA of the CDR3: TGTGCCATCAGCAGAAGGGACAGGGACCAAGAGACCCAGTACTTC. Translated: CAISRRDRDQETQYF.

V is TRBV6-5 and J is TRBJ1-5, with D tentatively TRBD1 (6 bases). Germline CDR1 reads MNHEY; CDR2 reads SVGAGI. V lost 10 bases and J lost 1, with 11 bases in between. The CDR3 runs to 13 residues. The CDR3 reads CATRQVSNQPQHF. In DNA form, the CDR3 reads TGTGCCACCCGACAGGTGAGCAATCAGCCCCAGCATTTT.

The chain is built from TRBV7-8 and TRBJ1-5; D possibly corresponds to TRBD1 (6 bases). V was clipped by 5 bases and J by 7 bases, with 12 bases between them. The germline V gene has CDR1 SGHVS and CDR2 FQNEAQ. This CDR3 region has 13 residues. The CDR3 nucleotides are TGTGCCAGCAGCGTCCGACAGGAGCAGCCCCAGCATTTT. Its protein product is CASSVRQEQPQHF.

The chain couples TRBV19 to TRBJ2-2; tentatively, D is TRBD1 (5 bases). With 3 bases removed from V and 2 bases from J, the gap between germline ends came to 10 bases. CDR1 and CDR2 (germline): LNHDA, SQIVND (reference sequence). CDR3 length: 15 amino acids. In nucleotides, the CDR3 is TGTGCCAGTAGTATCCAGGGCACAAACACCGGGGAGCTGTTTTTT. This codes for CASSIQGTNTGELFF.

The CDR3 nucleotides read TGTGCCAGCAGTGCGTCAGGGGGCTTTGCGGGGACCCAGTACTTC. Translated, it gives CASSASGGFAGTQYF. V is TRBV27 and J is TRBJ2-5; TRBD1 matches 8 bases. The CDR3 loop spans 15 amino acids. J was trimmed by 7 bases and V by 5 bases; bases with no gene match: 12. CDR1 MNHEY and CDR2 SMNVEV come from the germline V gene (reference sequence).

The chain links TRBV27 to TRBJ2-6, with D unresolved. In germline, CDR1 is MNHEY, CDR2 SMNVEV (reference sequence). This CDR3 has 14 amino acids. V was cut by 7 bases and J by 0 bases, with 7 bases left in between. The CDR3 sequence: CASNSGSGANVLTF. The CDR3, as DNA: TGTGCCAGCAATTCCGGCTCTGGGGCCAACGTCCTGACTTTC. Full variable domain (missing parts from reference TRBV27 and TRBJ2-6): EAQVTQNPRYLITVTGKKLTVTCSQNMNHEYMSWYRQDPGLGLRQIYYSMNVEVTDKGDVPEGYKVSRKEKRNFPLILESPSPNQTSLYFCASNSGSGANVLTFGAGSRLTVL.

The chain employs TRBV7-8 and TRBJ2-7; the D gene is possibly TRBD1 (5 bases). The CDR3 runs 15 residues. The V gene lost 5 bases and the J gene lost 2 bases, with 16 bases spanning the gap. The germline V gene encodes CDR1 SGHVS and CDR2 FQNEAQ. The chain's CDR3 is CASSHGRVQAYEQYV. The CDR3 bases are TGTGCCAGCAGCCATGGCCGGGTACAGGCCTACGAGCAGTACGTC.

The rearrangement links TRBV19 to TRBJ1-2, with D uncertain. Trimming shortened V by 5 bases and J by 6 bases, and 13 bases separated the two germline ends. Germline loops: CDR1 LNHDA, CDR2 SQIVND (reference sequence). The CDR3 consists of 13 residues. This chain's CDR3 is CASSGGSPDGYTF. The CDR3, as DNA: TGTGCCAGTAGTGGAGGCAGCCCAGATGGCTACACCTTC.

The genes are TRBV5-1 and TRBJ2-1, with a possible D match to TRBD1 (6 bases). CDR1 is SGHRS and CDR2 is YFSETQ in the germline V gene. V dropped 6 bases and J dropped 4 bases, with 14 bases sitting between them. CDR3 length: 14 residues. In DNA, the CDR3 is TGCGCCAGCAACCTCGGACAGTCATACAATGAGCAGTTCTTC. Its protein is CASNLGQSYNEQFF.

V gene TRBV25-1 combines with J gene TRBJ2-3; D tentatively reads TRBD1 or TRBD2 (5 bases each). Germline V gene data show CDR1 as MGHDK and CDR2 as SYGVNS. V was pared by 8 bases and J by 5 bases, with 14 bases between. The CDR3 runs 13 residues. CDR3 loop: CASSVGGIDTQYF. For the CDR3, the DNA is TGTGCCAGCTCGGTTGGGGGAATAGATACGCAGTATTTT.

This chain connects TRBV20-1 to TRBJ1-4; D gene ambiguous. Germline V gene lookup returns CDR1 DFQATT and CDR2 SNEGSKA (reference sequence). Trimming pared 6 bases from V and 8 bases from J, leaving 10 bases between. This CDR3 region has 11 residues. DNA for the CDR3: TGCAGTGCCTATAACTGGGAAAAACTGTTTTTT. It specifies CSAYNWEKLFF.

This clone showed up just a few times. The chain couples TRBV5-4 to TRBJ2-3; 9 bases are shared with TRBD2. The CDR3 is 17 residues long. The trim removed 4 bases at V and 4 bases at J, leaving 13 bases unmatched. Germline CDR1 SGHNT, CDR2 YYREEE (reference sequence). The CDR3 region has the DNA TGTGCCAGCAGCATGGGGGGAGCGGGGGGCCGGTCAGATACGCAGTATTTT. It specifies CASSMGGAGGRSDTQYF.

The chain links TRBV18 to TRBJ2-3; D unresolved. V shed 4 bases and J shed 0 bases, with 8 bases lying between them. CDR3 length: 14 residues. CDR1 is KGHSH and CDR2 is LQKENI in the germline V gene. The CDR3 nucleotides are TGTGCCAGCTCACTACTCCCTAGCACAGATACGCAGTATTTT. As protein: CASSLLPSTDTQYF.

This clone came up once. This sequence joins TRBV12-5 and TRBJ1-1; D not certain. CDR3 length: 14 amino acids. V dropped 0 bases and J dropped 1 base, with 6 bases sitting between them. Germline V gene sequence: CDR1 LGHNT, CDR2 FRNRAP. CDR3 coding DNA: TGTGCTAGTGGTTTGGTGGGCGGGAACACTGAAGCTTTCTTT. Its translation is CASGLVGGNTEAFF. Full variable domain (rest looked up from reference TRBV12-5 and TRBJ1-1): DARVTQTPRHKVTEMGQEVTMRCQPILGHNTVFWYRQTMMQGLELLAYFRNRAPLDDSGMPKDRFSAEMPDATLATLKIQPSEPRDSAVYFCASGLVGGNTEAFFGQGTRLTVV.

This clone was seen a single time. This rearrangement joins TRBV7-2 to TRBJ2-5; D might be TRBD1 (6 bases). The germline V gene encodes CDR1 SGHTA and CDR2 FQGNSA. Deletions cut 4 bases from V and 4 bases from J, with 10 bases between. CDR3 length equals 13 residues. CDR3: CASSSGQSETQYF. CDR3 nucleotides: TGTGCCAGCAGCTCCGGACAGTCAGAGACCCAGTACTTC.

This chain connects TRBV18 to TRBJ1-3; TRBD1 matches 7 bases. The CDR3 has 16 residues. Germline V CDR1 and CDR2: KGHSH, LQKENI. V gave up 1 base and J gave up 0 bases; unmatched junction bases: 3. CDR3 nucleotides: TGTGCCAGCTCACCACAGGGACAGAGCTCTGGAAACACCATATATTTT. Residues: CASSPQGQSSGNTIYF.

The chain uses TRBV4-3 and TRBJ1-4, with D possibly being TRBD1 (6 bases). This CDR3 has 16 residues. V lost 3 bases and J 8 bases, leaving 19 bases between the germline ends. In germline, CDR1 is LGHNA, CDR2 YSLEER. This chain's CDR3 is CASSHGRGQRGEKLFF. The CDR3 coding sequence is TGCGCCAGCAGCCATGGGAGGGGACAAAGGGGCGAAAAACTGTTTTTT.

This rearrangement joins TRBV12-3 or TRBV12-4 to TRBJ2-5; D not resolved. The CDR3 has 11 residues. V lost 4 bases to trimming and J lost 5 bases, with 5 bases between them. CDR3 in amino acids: CASSSWETQYF. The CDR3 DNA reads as TGTGCCAGCAGTTCGTGGGAGACCCAGTACTTC.

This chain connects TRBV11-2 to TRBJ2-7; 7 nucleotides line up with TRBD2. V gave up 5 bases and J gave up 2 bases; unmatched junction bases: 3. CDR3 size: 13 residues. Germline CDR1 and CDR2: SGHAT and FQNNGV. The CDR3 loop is CASSVGTTYEQYV. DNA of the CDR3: TGTGCCAGCAGCGTCGGGACTACCTACGAGCAGTACGTC.

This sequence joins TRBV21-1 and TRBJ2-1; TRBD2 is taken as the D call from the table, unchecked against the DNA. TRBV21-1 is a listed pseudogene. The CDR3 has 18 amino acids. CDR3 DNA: TGTGCCAGCAGCAAAGCGCGGGGAGCGGGGGGCCGAGTGAATGAGCAGTTCTTC. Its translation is CASSKARGAGGRVNEQFF.